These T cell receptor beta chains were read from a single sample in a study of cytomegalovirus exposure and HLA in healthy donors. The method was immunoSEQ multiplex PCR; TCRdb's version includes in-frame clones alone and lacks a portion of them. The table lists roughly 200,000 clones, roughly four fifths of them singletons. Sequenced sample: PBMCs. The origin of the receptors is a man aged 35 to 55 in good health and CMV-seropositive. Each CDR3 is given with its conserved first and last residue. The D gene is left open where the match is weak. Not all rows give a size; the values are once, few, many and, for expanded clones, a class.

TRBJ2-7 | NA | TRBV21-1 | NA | TGTGCCAGCAGCTCCCAGGCCGAGCAGTACTTC | CASSSQAEQYF
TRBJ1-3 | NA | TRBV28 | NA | TGTGCCAGCAGCACCCAACCGGGATCTGGAAACACCATATATTTT | CASSTQPGSGNTIYF
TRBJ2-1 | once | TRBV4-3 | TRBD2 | TGCGCCAGCAGCCAAGCCGGACTAGCGGGAGGAAGGTACAATGAGCAGTTCTTC | CASSQAGLAGGRYNEQFF
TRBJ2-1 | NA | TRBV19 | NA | TGTGCCAGTAGTATCAATAGCGCCATTGAGCAGTTCTTC | CASSINSAIEQFF
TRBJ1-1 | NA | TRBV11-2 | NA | TGTGCCAGCAGCTTGGGGAGCTACACTGAAGCTTTCTTT | CASSLGSYTEAFF
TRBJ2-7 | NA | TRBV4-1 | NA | TGCGCCAGCAGCCAAGATACCTTGGGCAGGGCGTCGGTGCAGTACTTC | CASSQDTLGRASVQYF
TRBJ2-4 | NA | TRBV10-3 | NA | TGTGCCATCAGCCAATCGCAGGGGTTAGCCAAAAACATTCAGTACTTC | CAISQSQGLAKNIQYF
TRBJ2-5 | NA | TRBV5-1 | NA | TGCGCCAGCAGCCCGGACATACAAGAGACCCAGTACTTC | CASSPDIQETQYF
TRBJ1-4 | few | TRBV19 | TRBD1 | TGTGCCAGTAGTACCCGGGACAGTGATGAAAAACTGTTTTTT | CASSTRDSDEKLFF
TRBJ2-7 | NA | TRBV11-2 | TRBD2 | TGTGCCAGCAGCATTCGACTAGCGGAACAATCCTACGAGCAGTACTTC | CASSIRLAEQSYEQYF